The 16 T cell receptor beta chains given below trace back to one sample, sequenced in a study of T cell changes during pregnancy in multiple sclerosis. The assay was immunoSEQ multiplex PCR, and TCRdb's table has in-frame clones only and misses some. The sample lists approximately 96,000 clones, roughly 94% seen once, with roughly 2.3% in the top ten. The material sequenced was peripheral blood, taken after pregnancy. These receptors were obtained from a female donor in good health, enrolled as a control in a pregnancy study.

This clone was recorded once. The CDR3, as DNA: TGTGCCAGTAGTACCGGGAGCGGCCTCTACGAGCAGTACTTC. It yields the protein CASSTGSGLYEQYF. This chain uses TRBV19 with TRBJ2-7; a weak D match, TRBD2 (6 bases). This CDR3 comprises 14 residues. Germline assignment: CDR1 LNHDA and CDR2 SQIVND (reference sequence). Trimming left V 4 bases short and J 3 bases short, with 13 bases between.

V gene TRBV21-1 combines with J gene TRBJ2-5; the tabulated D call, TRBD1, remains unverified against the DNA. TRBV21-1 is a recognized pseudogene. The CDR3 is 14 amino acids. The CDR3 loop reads CASTPGHVQETQYF. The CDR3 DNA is TGTGCCAGCACTCCGGGACATGTGCAAGAGACCCAGTACTTC.

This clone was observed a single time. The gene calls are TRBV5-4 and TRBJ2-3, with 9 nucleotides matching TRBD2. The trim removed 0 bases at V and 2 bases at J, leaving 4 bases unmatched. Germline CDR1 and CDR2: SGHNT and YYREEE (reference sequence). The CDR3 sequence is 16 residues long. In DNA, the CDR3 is TGTGCCAGCAGCTTGGGTAGCGGGGGCTTCACAGATACGCAGTATTTT. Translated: CASSLGSGGFTDTQYF.

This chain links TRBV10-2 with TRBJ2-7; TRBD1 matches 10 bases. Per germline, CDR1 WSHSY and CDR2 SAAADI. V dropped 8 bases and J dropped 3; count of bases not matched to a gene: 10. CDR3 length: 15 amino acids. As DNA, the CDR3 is TGCGCCAGCGTCAATCCGGGACAGGGGAACTACGAGCAGTACTTC. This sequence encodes CASVNPGQGNYEQYF.

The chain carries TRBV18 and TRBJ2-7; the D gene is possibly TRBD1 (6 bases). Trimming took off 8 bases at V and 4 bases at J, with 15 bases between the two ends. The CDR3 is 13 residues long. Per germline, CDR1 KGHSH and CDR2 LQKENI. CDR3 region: CASRRGPQYEQYF. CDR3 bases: TGTGCCAGCCGCAGGGGTCCGCAATACGAGCAGTACTTC.

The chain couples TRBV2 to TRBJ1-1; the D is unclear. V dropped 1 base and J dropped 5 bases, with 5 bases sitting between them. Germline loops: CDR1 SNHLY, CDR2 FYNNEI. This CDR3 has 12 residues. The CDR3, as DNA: TGTGCCAGCAGTGAAGTGTCGACTGAAGCTTTCTTT. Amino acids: CASSEVSTEAFF.

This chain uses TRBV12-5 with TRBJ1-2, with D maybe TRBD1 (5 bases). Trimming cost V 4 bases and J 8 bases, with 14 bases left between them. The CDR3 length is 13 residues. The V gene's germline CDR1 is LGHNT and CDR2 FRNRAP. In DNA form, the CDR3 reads TGTGCTAGTGGTTCGGTGGGGCGGTACGGCTACACCTTC. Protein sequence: CASGSVGRYGYTF.

The CDR3 sequence: CASRKLAGGLDEQFF. CDR3 nucleotides: TGCGCCAGCAGGAAACTAGCGGGGGGGCTCGATGAGCAGTTCTTC. The chain carries TRBV10-2 and TRBJ2-1; TRBD2 aligns across 13 bases. With 6 bases clipped from V and 8 bases from J, the junction kept 7 bases outside the gene matches. In germline, CDR1 is WSHSY, CDR2 SAAADI. The CDR3 spans 15 residues.

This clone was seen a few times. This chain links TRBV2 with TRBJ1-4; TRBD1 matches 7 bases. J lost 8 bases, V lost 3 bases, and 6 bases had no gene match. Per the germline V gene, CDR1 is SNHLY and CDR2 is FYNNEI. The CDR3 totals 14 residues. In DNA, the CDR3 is TGTGCCAGCAGTGATCACAGGGGATTAGAAAAACTGTTTTTT. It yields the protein CASSDHRGLEKLFF.

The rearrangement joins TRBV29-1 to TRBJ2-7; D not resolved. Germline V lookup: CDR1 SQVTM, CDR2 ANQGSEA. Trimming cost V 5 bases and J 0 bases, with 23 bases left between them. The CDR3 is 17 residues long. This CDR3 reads CSVLRFSVTRSSYEQYF. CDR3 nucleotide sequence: TGCAGCGTTCTTCGGTTCAGCGTCACAAGGAGCTCCTACGAGCAGTACTTC.

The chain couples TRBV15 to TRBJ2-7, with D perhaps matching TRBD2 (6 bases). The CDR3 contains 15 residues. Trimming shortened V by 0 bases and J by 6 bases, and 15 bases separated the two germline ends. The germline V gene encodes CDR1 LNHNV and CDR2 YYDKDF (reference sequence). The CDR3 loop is CATSRDGEVGLEQYF. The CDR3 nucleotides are TGTGCCACCAGCAGAGATGGGGAGGTCGGGCTCGAGCAGTACTTC.

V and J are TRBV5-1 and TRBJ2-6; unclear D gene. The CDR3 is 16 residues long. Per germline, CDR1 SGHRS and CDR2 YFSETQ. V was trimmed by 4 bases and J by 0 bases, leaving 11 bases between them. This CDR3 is CASSVMEISGANVLTF. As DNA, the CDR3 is TGCGCCAGCAGCGTAATGGAGATCTCTGGGGCCAACGTCCTGACTTTC.

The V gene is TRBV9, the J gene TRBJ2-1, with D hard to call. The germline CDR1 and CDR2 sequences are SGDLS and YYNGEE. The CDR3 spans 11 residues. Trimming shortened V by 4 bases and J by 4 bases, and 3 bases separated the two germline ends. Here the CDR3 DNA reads TGTGCCAGCAGCCAATACAATGAGCAGTTCTTC. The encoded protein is CASSQYNEQFF.

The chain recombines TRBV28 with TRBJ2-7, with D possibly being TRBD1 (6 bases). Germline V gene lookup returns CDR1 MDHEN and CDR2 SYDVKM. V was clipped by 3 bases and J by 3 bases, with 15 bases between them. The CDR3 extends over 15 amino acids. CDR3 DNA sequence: TGTGCCAGCAGTTTCATCAGACTGGACAGCTACGAGCAGTACTTC. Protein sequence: CASSFIRLDSYEQYF.

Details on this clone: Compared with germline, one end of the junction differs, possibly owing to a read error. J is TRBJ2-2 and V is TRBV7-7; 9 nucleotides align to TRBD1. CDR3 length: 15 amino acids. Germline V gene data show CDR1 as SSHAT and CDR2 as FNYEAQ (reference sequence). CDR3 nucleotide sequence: TGTGCTAGCAGCTCCGGGACAGGGAAGACCGGGGAGCTGTTTTTT. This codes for CASSSGTGKTGELFF.

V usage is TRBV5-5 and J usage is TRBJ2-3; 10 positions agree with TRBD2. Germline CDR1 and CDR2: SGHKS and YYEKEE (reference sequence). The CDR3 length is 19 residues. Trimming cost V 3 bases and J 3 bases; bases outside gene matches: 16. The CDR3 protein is CASSSSSSGRAAMTDTQYF. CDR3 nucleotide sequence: TGTGCCAGCAGCTCCTCCTCGAGCGGGAGGGCCGCGATGACAGATACGCAGTATTTT. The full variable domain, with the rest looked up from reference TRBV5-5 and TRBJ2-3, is DAGVTQSPTHLIKTRGQQVTLRCSPISGHKSVSWYQQVLGQGPQFIFQYYEKEERGRGNFPDRFSARQFPNYSSELNVNALLLGDSALYLCASSSSSSGRAAMTDTQYFGPGTRLTVL.